This T cell receptor beta chain was sequenced during a study of control samples from healthy donors and cancer patients. The germline CDR1 and CDR2 sequences are LGHDT and YNNKEL (reference sequence). Trimming pared 1 base from V and 8 bases from J, leaving 20 bases between. The CDR3 has 16 amino acids. Some clones are missing from TCRdb's copy, which holds only in-frame ones; the method was immunoSEQ multiplex PCR. The table lists around 190,000 clones, with approximately 2.2% in the top ten. The J gene is TRBJ1-2, the V gene TRBV3-1 (or the pseudogene TRBV3-2), with TRBD1 as a possible D gene (5 bases). Sequenced input: blood. The source of this sequence is a woman under 40 in good health. This CDR3 is CASSQVGAAGSGGYTF. DNA of the CDR3: TGTGCCAGCAGCCAAGTAGGGGCAGCCGGATCAGGAGGCTACACCTTC.